A single sample is the source of the 9 T cell receptor beta chains below, sequenced in a study of PD-1 blockade in classical Hodgkin lymphoma. TCRdb's copy holds only in-frame clones and misses some; the assay was immunoSEQ multiplex PCR. The sample holds approximately 51,000 clones, around 75% seen once. All patients relapsed after autologous stem cell transplantation, and brentuximab vedotin exposure varied. Sequencing was performed on peripheral blood mononuclear cells (PBMCs), taken before the second cycle of nivolumab. The origin of the receptors is a human donor with classical Hodgkin lymphoma.

This sequence joins TRBV6-6 and TRBJ2-7; maybe TRBD2 (6 bases). Trimming removed 6 bases at V and 8 bases at J, with 20 bases between. The CDR3 covers 14 residues. Germline loops: CDR1 MNHNY, CDR2 SVGAGI (reference sequence). CDR3 residues: CASRPTAGRQKQYF. The CDR3 nucleotides are TGTGCCAGCAGACCGACAGCCGGGAGACAGAAGCAGTACTTC.

This clone was recorded once. This chain links TRBV30 with TRBJ2-1; a weak D match, TRBD2 (5 bases). The CDR3 is 14 amino acids. From germline, CDR1 is GTSNPN and CDR2 SVGIG (reference sequence). V shed 5 bases and J shed 0 bases, with 11 bases lying between them. CDR3 amino acids: CAWGLFSSYNEQFF. CDR3 nucleotide sequence: TGTGCCTGGGGACTTTTTAGCTCCTACAATGAGCAGTTCTTC. Drawing the rest from reference TRBV30 and TRBJ2-1, the complete variable domain is SQTIHQWPATLVQPVGSPLSLECTVEGTSNPNLYWYRQAAGRGLQLLFYSVGIGQISSEVPQNLSASRPQDRQFILSSKKLLLSDSGFYLCAWGLFSSYNEQFFGPGTRLTVL.

The rearrangement links TRBV7-9 to TRBJ2-7, with TRBD2 matching 7 bases. In germline, CDR1 is SEHNR, CDR2 FQNEAQ (reference sequence). V dropped 1 base and J dropped 3; count of bases not matched to a gene: 6. CDR3 length: 15 amino acids. The CDR3 protein is CASSLVPSGNYEQYF. The CDR3 DNA reads TGTGCCAGCAGCTTAGTGCCTAGCGGTAACTACGAGCAGTACTTC.

The V and J genes are TRBV27 and TRBJ2-3; no reliable D call. Germline assignment: CDR1 MNHEY and CDR2 SMNVEV (reference sequence). Trimming shortened V by 5 bases and J by 1 base, and 13 bases separated the two germline ends. The length of the CDR3 is 15 residues. The CDR3 spells CASSPRQARTDTQYF. CDR3 in DNA: TGTGCCAGCAGTCCCAGGCAGGCCCGCACAGATACGCAGTATTTT.

The chain couples TRBV7-6 to TRBJ2-7; D not certain. This CDR3 comprises 14 residues. Deletions cut 3 bases from V and 3 bases from J, with 12 bases between. Germline V gene data show CDR1 as SGHVS and CDR2 as FNYEAQ. The CDR3 is CASSLQMRDYEQYF. In DNA, the CDR3 is TGTGCCAGCAGCTTGCAGATGAGAGACTACGAGCAGTACTTC.

The chain couples TRBV30 to TRBJ1-4; no firm D call. V was clipped by 0 bases and J by 7 bases, with 6 bases between them. This CDR3 spans 12 amino acids. Germline assignment: CDR1 GTSNPN and CDR2 SVGIG (reference sequence). CDR3 sequence: CAWSVRGEKLFF. The CDR3 DNA is TGTGCCTGGAGTGTACGAGGTGAAAAACTGTTTTTT.

The J gene is TRBJ2-2, the V gene TRBV6-1, with 9 nucleotides matching TRBD1. Trimming at V came to 5 bases and at J to 7 bases, leaving 8 bases not matched to a gene. Looked up from germline, CDR1 is MNHNS and CDR2 is SASEGT. This CDR3 has 15 amino acids. The CDR3 coding sequence is TGTGCCAGCAGTTCAAAGACAGGGGGAATCGGGGAGCTGTTTTTT. Protein sequence: CASSSKTGGIGELFF.

The chain joins TRBV28 to TRBJ2-1; D is ambiguous. CDR3 length: 16 amino acids. Germline loops: CDR1 MDHEN, CDR2 SYDVKM. Trimming stripped 5 bases from V and 5 bases from J, with 19 bases between. The chain's CDR3 is CASSIARLIPDNEQFF. CDR3 DNA: TGTGCCAGCAGTATCGCCAGGTTGATCCCGGACAATGAGCAGTTCTTC.

This chain joins TRBV18 and TRBJ2-6, with D unresolved. V was shortened by 3 bases and J by 4 bases, with 7 bases between the two germline ends. Germline values: CDR1 KGHSH, CDR2 LQKENI. There are 14 residues in the CDR3. This CDR3 is CASSPSEGANVLTF. In DNA form, the CDR3 reads TGTGCCAGCTCACCGTCAGAAGGGGCCAACGTCCTGACTTTC.